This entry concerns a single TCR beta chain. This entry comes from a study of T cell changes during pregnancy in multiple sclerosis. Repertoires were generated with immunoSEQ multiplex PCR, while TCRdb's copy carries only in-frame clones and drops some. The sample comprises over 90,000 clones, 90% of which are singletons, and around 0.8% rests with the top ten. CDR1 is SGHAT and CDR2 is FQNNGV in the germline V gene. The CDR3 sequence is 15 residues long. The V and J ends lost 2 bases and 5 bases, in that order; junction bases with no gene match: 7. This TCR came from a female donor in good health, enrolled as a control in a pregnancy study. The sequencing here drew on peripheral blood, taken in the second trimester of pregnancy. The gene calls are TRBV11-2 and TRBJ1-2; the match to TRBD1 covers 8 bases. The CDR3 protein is CASSLTGQVSYGYTF. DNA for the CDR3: TGTGCCAGCAGCTTAACGGGACAGGTTTCTTATGGCTACACCTTC.